The clone carrying this T cell receptor (beta chain) was found once. The data were taken from a study of blood T cell repertoires in COVID-19. Study summary: The United States, Italy and Spain provided the acute and convalescent COVID-19 samples. Sample material is recorded as cDNA or gDNA derived from T cells, B-cell-depleted T cells, or PBMCs.

Original handling: Amplification with reference gene primers provided the estimates of nucleated cell counts. Produced via immunoSEQ multiplex PCR; TCRdb's table is partial and in-frame only. That table supplies the V and J calls and clone size; D and trimming were determined from the DNA. The data contain around 250,000 clones, about 89% of them singletons. This TCR came from a man aged 35-49 years with active or convalescent COVID-19. The material sequenced was peripheral blood.

The CDR3: CASRGRDYGYTF. CDR3 nucleotide sequence: TGTGCCAGCAGGGGGAGGGACTATGGCTACACCTTC. The V gene is TRBV3-1 (or the pseudogene TRBV3-2), the J gene TRBJ1-2; no definite D call. Per the germline V gene, CDR1 is LGHDT and CDR2 is YNNKEL (reference sequence). The CDR3 is 12 amino acids. V lost 6 bases and J lost 3, with 8 bases in between.